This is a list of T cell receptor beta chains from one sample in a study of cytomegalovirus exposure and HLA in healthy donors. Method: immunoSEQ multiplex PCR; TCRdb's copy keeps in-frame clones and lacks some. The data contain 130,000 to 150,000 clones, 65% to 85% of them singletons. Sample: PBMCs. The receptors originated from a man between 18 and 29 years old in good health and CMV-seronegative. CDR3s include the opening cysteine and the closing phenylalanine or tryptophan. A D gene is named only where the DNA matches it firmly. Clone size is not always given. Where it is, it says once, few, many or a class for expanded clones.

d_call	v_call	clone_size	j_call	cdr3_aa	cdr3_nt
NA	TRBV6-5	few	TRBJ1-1	CASRPQGNPEAFF	TGTGCCAGCAGACCTCAGGGAAACCCTGAAGCTTTCTTT
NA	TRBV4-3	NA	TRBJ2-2	CASSQDGGAAGELFF	TGCGCCAGCAGCCAAGATGGGGGGGCTGCCGGGGAGCTGTTTTTT
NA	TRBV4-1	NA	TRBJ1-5	CASSQDNNQPQHF	TGTGCCAGCAGCCAAGACAACAATCAGCCCCAGCATTTT
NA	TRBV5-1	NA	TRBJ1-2	CASSLDRNHGYTF	TGCGCCAGCAGCCTTGACAGGAACCATGGCTACACCTTC
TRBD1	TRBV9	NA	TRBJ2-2	CASSARTGGIFNTGELFF	TGTGCCAGCAGCGCCAGGACAGGGGGCATCTTCAACACCGGGGAGCTGTTTTTT
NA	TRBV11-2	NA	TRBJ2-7	CASHFSGGANPYEQYF	TGTGCCAGCCACTTTTCGGGGGGCGCGAACCCGTACGAGCAGTACTTC
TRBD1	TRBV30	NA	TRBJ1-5	CAWSQGTDQPQHF	TGTGCCTGGAGCCAGGGGACAGATCAGCCCCAGCATTTT
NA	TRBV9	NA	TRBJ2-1	CASSVLSGNNEQFF	TGTGCCAGCAGCGTGCTTTCAGGGAACAATGAGCAGTTCTTC
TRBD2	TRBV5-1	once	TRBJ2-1	CASSVPGTSDDYNEQFF	TGCGCCAGCAGCGTCCCCGGGACTAGCGACGACTACAATGAGCAGTTCTTC
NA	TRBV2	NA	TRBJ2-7	CASSGDRLGEQYF	TGTGCCAGCAGTGGAGACAGGTTGGGAGAGCAGTACTTC
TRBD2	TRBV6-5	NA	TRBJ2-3	CASRPFSGADTQYF	TGTGCCAGCAGACCCTTTAGCGGGGCGGATACGCAGTATTTT
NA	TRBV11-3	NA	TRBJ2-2	CASKGQSNTGELFF	TGTGCCAGCAAGGGGCAGTCGAACACCGGGGAGCTGTTTTTT
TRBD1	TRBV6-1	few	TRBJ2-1	CASSEDPPGRGTGVSNNEQFF	TGTGCCAGCAGCGAAGACCCTCCTGGGCGGGGGACAGGGGTGTCGAATAATGAGCAGTTCTTC
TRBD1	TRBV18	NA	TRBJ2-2	CASSPNRGSDTGELFF	TGTGCCAGCTCACCCAACAGGGGTAGTGACACCGGGGAGCTGTTTTTT
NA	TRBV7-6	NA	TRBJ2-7	CASSLGWGGRSEQYF	TGTGCCAGCAGCTTAGGGTGGGGGGGCCGGAGCGAGCAGTACTTC
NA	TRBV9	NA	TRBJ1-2	CASHGWNGGYTF	TGTGCCAGTCACGGGTGGAATGGCGGCTACACCTTC
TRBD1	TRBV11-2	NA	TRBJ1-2	CASRLLRRGQGGGYTF	TGTGCCAGCAGGCTACTACGTAGGGGACAGGGTGGAGGCTACACCTTC
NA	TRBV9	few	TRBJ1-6	CASSVGQQRSYNSPLHF	TGTGCCAGCAGCGTAGGACAGCAACGGTCCTATAATTCACCCCTCCACTTT
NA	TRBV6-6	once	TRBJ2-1	CASSPGQIYNEQFF	TGTGCCAGCAGTCCCGGACAGATCTACAATGAGCAGTTCTTC
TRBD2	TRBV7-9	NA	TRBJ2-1	CASRERGGLEQFF	TGTGCCAGCAGGGAGCGGGGGGGTTTGGAGCAGTTCTTC
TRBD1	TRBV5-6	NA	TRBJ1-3	CASRISGGDSGNTIYF	TGTGCCAGCAGGATATCAGGGGGCGACTCTGGAAACACCATATATTTT
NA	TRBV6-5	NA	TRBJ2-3	CASRATGWHTQYF	TGTGCCAGCAGAGCAACAGGGTGGCATACGCAGTATTTT
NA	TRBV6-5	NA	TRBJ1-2	CASRGWAGDNYGYTF	TGTGCCAGCAGGGGTTGGGCAGGGGATAACTATGGCTACACCTTC
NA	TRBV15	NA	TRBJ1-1	CATSRDNSRLNTEAFF	TGTGCCACCAGCAGAGATAACTCTAGACTGAACACTGAAGCTTTCTTT
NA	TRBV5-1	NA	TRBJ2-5	CASSLIDREEAQYF	TGCGCCAGCAGCCTGATAGACAGAGAAGAGGCCCAGTACTTC
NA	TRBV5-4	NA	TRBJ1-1	CASSFIGRGRSEAFF	TGTGCCAGCAGCTTTATAGGCAGGGGTAGATCTGAAGCTTTCTTT
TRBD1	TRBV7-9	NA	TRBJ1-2	CASSQRQGRDGYTF	TGTGCCAGCAGCCAAAGACAGGGTAGGGATGGCTACACCTTC
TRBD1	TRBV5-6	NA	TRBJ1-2	CASTPTGTAVFYGYTF	TGTGCCAGCACCCCCACCGGGACAGCGGTCTTCTATGGCTACACCTTC
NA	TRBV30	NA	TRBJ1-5	CALSRPNQPQHF	TGTGCTCTTTCCAGGCCCAATCAGCCCCAGCATTTT
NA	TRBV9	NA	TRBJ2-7	CASSVTASGASYEQYF	TGTGCCAGCAGCGTCACGGCCTCGGGAGCGTCCTACGAGCAGTACTTC
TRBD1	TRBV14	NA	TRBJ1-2	CASSQDGDRDNYGYTF	TGTGCCAGCAGCCAAGATGGGGACAGGGACAACTATGGCTACACCTTC
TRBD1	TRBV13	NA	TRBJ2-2	CASSRWGTGGELFF	TGTGCCAGCAGCCGTTGGGGGACAGGCGGGGAGCTGTTTTTT
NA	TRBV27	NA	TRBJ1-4	CASSRGLNEKLFF	TGTGCCAGCAGTCGGGGTCTTAATGAAAAACTGTTTTTT
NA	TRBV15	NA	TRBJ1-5	CATSREGRGQPQHF	TGTGCCACCAGCAGGGAGGGTAGGGGTCAGCCCCAGCATTTT
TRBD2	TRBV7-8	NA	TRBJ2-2	CASSSNGGAATGELFF	TGTGCCAGCAGCTCAAACGGGGGGGCCGCCACCGGGGAGCTGTTTTTT
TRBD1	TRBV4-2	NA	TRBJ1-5	CASSQALETGGQPQHF	TGTGCCAGCAGCCAAGCGCTAGAGACAGGGGGCCAGCCCCAGCATTTT
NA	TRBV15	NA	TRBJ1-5	CATSPGENQPQHF	TGTGCCACGAGTCCGGGGGAGAATCAGCCCCAGCATTTT
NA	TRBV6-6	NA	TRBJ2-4	CASTYGGTKNIQYF	TGTGCCAGCACATACGGGGGAACCAAAAACATTCAGTACTTC
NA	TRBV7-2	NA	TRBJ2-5	CASSLVRNSQETQYF	TGTGCCAGCAGCTTAGTGCGGAATTCTCAAGAGACCCAGTACTTC
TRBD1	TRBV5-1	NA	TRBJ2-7	CASSADEQGNRYEQYF	TGCGCCAGCAGCGCGGATGAACAGGGGAATCGGTACGAGCAGTACTTC
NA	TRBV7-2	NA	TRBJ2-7	CASSLEGQDSYEQYF	TGTGCCAGCAGCTTAGAGGGGCAGGACTCCTACGAGCAGTACTTC
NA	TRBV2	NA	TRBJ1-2	CASMEGGGNYGYTF	TGTGCCAGCATGGAGGGGGGGGGTAACTATGGCTACACCTTC
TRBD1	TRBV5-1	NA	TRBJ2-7	CASSLGQGAYEQYF	TGCGCCAGCAGCTTGGGACAGGGCGCCTACGAGCAGTACTTC
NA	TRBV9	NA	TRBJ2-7	CASSVAVDYEQYF	TGTGCCAGCAGCGTGGCAGTTGACTACGAGCAGTACTTC
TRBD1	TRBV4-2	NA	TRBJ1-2	CASSHPTGDNYGYTF	TGTGCCAGCAGCCACCCGACAGGGGATAACTATGGCTACACCTTC
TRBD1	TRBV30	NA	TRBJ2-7	CAWSSGTATQYF	TGTGCCTGGAGTTCCGGGACAGCGACGCAGTACTTC
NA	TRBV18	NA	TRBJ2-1	CASSPPVHNNEQFF	TGTGCCAGCTCACCACCAGTTCACAACAATGAGCAGTTCTTC
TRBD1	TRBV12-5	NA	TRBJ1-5	CASGLADRGNQPQHF	TGTGCTAGTGGTTTGGCGGACAGGGGGAATCAGCCCCAGCATTTT
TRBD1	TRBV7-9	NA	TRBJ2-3	CASSLAGGNAADTQYF	TGTGCCAGCAGCTTAGCAGGGGGCAATGCGGCAGATACGCAGTATTTT
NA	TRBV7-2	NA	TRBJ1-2	CASSAGTDYGYTF	TGTGCCAGCAGCGCCGGGACTGACTATGGCTACACCTTC